This TCR beta chain derives from a study of OX40 agonist ivuxolimab in advanced cancers. About the study: Patients with prior anti-PD-1, anti-PD-L1 or anti-CTLA-4 therapy were eligible; 35% to 50% had some.

This clone was detected once. V was pared by 7 bases and J by 10 bases, with 18 bases of the junction left unmatched. The CDR3 is made up of 15 amino acids. Germline CDR1 is SQVTM and CDR2 is ANQGSEA. Repertoires were generated with immunoSEQ multiplex PCR, while TCRdb's copy carries only in-frame clones and drops some. The sample includes fewer than 60,000 clones, about 88% seen only once; the top ten take 0.76%. This chain uses TRBV29-1 with TRBJ2-3, with TRBD2 matching over 9 bases. The sample in question was CD4+ or CD8+ T cells sorted from blood, obtained in a trial of the OX40 agonist ivuxolimab. This sequence originates from an adult with an advanced solid tumor such as melanoma, head and neck, liver or kidney cancer. The CDR3 loop is CSGGGREGGAGAQYF. CDR3 bases: TGCAGCGGCGGCGGGAGGGAAGGGGGCGCTGGGGCGCAGTATTTT.